One and the same sample provided the 7 T cell receptor beta chains below, sequenced in a study of Tregs in tolerant kidney transplant recipients. Here immunoSEQ multiplex PCR was the method, and the copy in TCRdb shows in-frame clones only, minus some. The sample contains 100,000 or so clones, roughly 93% of which appear only once. The nonmyeloablative bone marrow transplants came from related graft donors, with transient mixed chimerism. Sequenced material: CD4+ T cells from blood (PBMCs), taken 12 months after the transplant. The receptor set was obtained from a human patient who received a combined kidney and bone marrow transplant. Some T cells may be the graft donor's.

This chain links TRBV19 with TRBJ2-7, with a weak D call TRBD1 (5 bases). The germline gives CDR1 LNHDA, CDR2 SQIVND (reference sequence). The V gene lost 3 bases and the J gene lost 2 bases, with 14 bases spanning the gap. CDR3 length: 15 residues. This chain's CDR3 is CASSIDRGTPYEQYF. In nucleotides, the CDR3 is TGTGCCAGTAGTATTGATAGGGGAACCCCCTACGAGCAGTACTTC.

This chain uses TRBV18 with TRBJ2-1; 15 bases agree with TRBD2. Unmatched junction bases numbered 7, after V lost 3 bases and J lost 10 bases. This CDR3 contains 16 residues. Germline CDR1 and CDR2: KGHSH and LQKENI. This CDR3 reads CASSPGLAGGPTEQFF. The CDR3 DNA reads as TGTGCCAGCTCACCGGGACTAGCGGGAGGCCCCACGGAGCAGTTCTTC.

About this clone: The sample contains more than one DNA sequence encoding this CDR3. The gene calls are TRBV5-1 and TRBJ1-6; D gene unclear. There are 16 residues in the CDR3. V was shortened by 4 bases and J by 0 bases, with 11 bases between the two germline ends. Looked up from germline, CDR1 is SGHRS and CDR2 is YFSETQ. In DNA, the CDR3 is TGCGCCAGCAGCCAAGTGGAGAGCTCCTATAATTCACCCCTCCACTTT. Translated: CASSQVESSYNSPLHF.

This chain joins TRBV15 and TRBJ2-7; 7 bases agree with TRBD2. There are 16 residues in the CDR3. J lost 5 bases, V lost 0 bases, and 10 bases had no gene match. Germline loops: CDR1 LNHNV, CDR2 YYDKDF (reference sequence). The CDR3 sequence: CATSRDLSDSGDEQYF. In nucleotides, the CDR3 is TGTGCCACCAGCAGAGATCTATCCGACAGCGGGGACGAGCAGTACTTC.

The chain recombines TRBV10-3 with TRBJ2-4; 9 bases align to TRBD1. After removal of 3 bases from V and 1 base from J, the junction contained 4 bases not matched to a gene. Germline V gene data show CDR1 as ENHRY and CDR2 as SYGVKD. This CDR3 comprises 16 residues. DNA of the CDR3: TGTGCCATCAGTGATAGACAGGGGGTGGCCAAAAACATTCAGTACTTC. It encodes CAISDRQGVAKNIQYF.

The rearrangement uses TRBV11-1 and TRBJ2-3; no firm D call. The CDR3 runs to 14 residues. V shed 3 bases and J shed 1 base, with 8 bases lying between them. Germline assignment: CDR1 SGHAT and CDR2 FQDESV (reference sequence). CDR3 coding DNA: TGTGCCAGCAGCTTCTTGGCACGCACAGATACGCAGTATTTT. Translating it yields CASSFLARTDTQYF.

Only a few counts were recorded for this clone. The chain is built from TRBV6-5 and TRBJ1-4; D not resolved. Germline lookup yields CDR1 MNHEY and CDR2 SVGAGI. V was clipped by 4 bases and J by 1 base, with 7 bases between them. The CDR3 contains 14 residues. CDR3 DNA: TGTGCCAGCAGTTTTCTCGTAACTAATGAAAAACTGTTTTTT. Encoded protein: CASSFLVTNEKLFF.